This is a list of T cell receptor beta chains from one sample in a study of T-cell memory formation after mild COVID-19. A single record per CDR3 protein comes from TCRdb applying MiXCR to the 5' RACE reads. The top ten hold roughly 3.8% of the sample, which has over 150,000 distinct CDR3 sequences, under 20% seen once. Sample: PBMCs or a T cell subset sorted from them (not recorded which). The receptors shown here come from a man aged 18 to 35 who had mild COVID-19 (a few samples of this study predate the infection). Cell type and time point are not known. Both conserved end residues are part of each CDR3. Each record gives: clone size, V gene, J gene, D gene, CDR3 DNA, CDR3 protein. The D gene is left open where the match is weak. A row's size may be missing; if present it is once, few, many or a size class.

>.|TRBV7-2|TRBJ2-3|.
TGTGCCAGCAGCTTAGTTCTGTTCACAGATACGCAGTATTTT
CASSLVLFTDTQYF
>few|TRBV9|TRBJ1-3|.
TGTGCCAGCAGCGTAGATATACTCTCTGGAAACACCATATATTTT
CASSVDILSGNTIYF
>.|TRBV28|TRBJ2-2|.
TGTGCCAGCAGTTCGATACAGAACACCGGGGAGCTGTTTTTT
CASSSIQNTGELFF
>.|TRBV9|TRBJ1-1|.
TGTGCCAGCAGCGTAGGGGGAACACCGAACACTGAAGCTTTCTTT
CASSVGGTPNTEAFF
>few|TRBV4-3|TRBJ2-2|.
TGCGCCAGCAGCCAAGAATCGGCGACAGTGATGAACACCGGGGAGCTGTTTTTT
CASSQESATVMNTGELFF
>few|TRBV20-1|TRBJ2-3|.
TGCAGTGCTAGACAGGGTAACACAGATACGCAGTATTTT
CSARQGNTDTQYF
>many|TRBV12-3/TRBV12-4|TRBJ1-2|.
TGTGCCAGCAGTTTAAGGGGCTATGGCTACACCTTC
CASSLRGYGYTF
>few|TRBV2|TRBJ1-5|.
TGTGCCAGCACCGGGACGGTTTTTCAGCCCCAGCATTTT
CASTGTVFQPQHF
>few|TRBV2|TRBJ2-5|.
TGTGCCAGCGGGACCAGTCGGACCCAGTACTTC
CASGTSRTQYF
>many|TRBV5-1|TRBJ2-3|.
TGCGCCAGCAGCGGATCCGGGACTAGCACAGATACGCAGTATTTT
CASSGSGTSTDTQYF
>few|TRBV7-3|TRBJ1-1|TRBD1
TGTGCCAGCAGCTCTTCGGGACAGCAGAACACTGAAGCTTTCTTT
CASSSSGQQNTEAFF
>.|TRBV21-1|TRBJ2-7|.
TGTGCCAGCAGCCTTCAGACTAGGTGGGGCTACGAGCAGTACTTC
CASSLQTRWGYEQYF
>many|TRBV24-1|TRBJ2-2|TRBD1
TGTGCCACCAGTGGGAACAGGGGGCGCGACGGGGAGCTGTTTTTT
CATSGNRGRDGELFF
>.|TRBV3-1|TRBJ1-2|.
TGTGCCAGCAGCCAAGATTTTGGGGTGGGATATGGCTACACCTTC
CASSQDFGVGYGYTF
>.|TRBV10-1|TRBJ2-2|.
TGCGCCAGCAGTGAGTTGGGGATCACCGGGGAGCTGTTTTTT
CASSELGITGELFF
>.|TRBV5-1|TRBJ1-2|TRBD1
TGCGCCAGCAGCCTGGAGCAGGGGGGACTCTATGGCTACACCTTC
CASSLEQGGLYGYTF
>.|TRBV4-1|TRBJ2-2|TRBD1
TGCGCTTCGAAGGACAGGGCGAGGGCCGGGGAGCTGTTTTTT
CASKDRARAGELFF
>.|TRBV24-1|TRBJ2-1|.
TGTGCCACCAGCCGGAGGGGATCCTCCTACAATGAGCAGTTCTTC
CATSRRGSSYNEQFF
>.|TRBV7-9|TRBJ1-5|.
TGTGCCAGCAGCTGGGGGGACGGAAATCAGCCCCAGCATTTT
CASSWGDGNQPQHF
>.|TRBV18|TRBJ1-2|.
TGTGCCAGCTCACCAGGGCAAAACACTCGCTACACCTTC
CASSPGQNTRYTF
>.|TRBV5-5|TRBJ1-1|.
TGTGCCAGCAGCTCTACCTTCGGGTACACTGAAGCTTTCTTT
CASSSTFGYTEAFF
>.|TRBV4-1|TRBJ1-1|.
TGCGCCAGCAGCCAATTCGGAACAGGCCCGAACACTGAAGCTTTCTTT
CASSQFGTGPNTEAFF